This entry lists 22 T cell receptor beta chains sequenced from one sample in a study of shared clonotypes between healthy human individuals (dated by TCRdb to 2020 to 2022). The library was built by means of the immunoSEQ multiplex PCR assay. This is the immuneACCESS table as TCRdb keeps it, with only in-frame sequences that have V and J called. A part of the clones is gone; compared with another copy, unresolved V genes explain less than half, and the rest is unexplained. For this sample there are around 500,000 clones; roughly 80% appear just once. 13% of the sample is in the top ten clones. The specimen sequenced was PBMCs. The receptors originated from a woman between 35 and 50 years old in good health. Some clones in this sample may be carry-over from other donors' samples.

The J gene is TRBJ1-2, the V gene TRBV10-3, with a tentative D call TRBD1 (5 bases). CDR1 and CDR2 (germline): ENHRY, SYGVKD. V was shortened by 8 bases and J by 6 bases, with 19 bases between the two germline ends. The CDR3 loop spans 14 amino acids. CDR3 nucleotide sequence: TGTGCCATCTGGGGGGGAGCCTCTAGCGATGGCTACACCTTC. It codes for CAIWGGASSDGYTF.

As to this clone: At the DNA level, this CDR3 is encoded by other sequences in the same sample as well. DNA for the CDR3: TGCGCCAGCAGCTTGGAAGGAGGAGAGACCCAGTACTTC. This gives the protein CASSLEGGETQYF. V is TRBV5-1 and J is TRBJ2-5; D may be TRBD2 (5 bases). Germline CDR1 SGHRS, CDR2 YFSETQ. CDR3 size: 13 residues. V was shortened by 0 bases and J by 4 bases, with 7 bases between the two germline ends.

The rearrangement joins TRBV11-2 to TRBJ2-7; D is ambiguous. CDR1 SGHAT and CDR2 FQNNGV come from the germline V gene. Between the trimmed V and J ends, which lost 1 base and 2 bases, there was a span of 15 bases. This CDR3 contains 16 residues. The DNA for the CDR3 is TGTGCCAGCAGCTTAGGTCTAGGTCAGCCGGCCTACGAGCAGTACTTC. Its protein product is CASSLGLGQPAYEQYF.

The chain employs TRBV28 and TRBJ2-1; 7 nucleotides agree with TRBD2. The CDR3 is 16 residues long. Unmatched junction bases numbered 9, after V lost 0 bases and J lost 7 bases. Per the germline V gene, CDR1 is MDHEN and CDR2 is SYDVKM. This CDR3 reads CASSLCAGAGENEQFF. CDR3 bases: TGTGCCAGCAGTTTATGCGCGGGAGCTGGGGAAAATGAGCAGTTCTTC.

This clone was observed a few times. The chain uses TRBV27 and TRBJ2-7; TRBD1 matches at 8 bases. With V trimmed by 5 bases and J by 2 bases, 8 bases remained unmatched. CDR1 is MNHEY and CDR2 is SMNVEV in the germline V gene (reference sequence). The CDR3 length is 15 residues. The CDR3 sequence is CASSARTGFPYEQYF. The DNA for the CDR3 is TGTGCCAGCAGTGCCCGGACAGGGTTCCCCTACGAGCAGTACTTC.

The chain couples TRBV4-1 to TRBJ1-1; perhaps TRBD1 as D (6 bases). The CDR3 length is 15 residues. V gave up 8 bases and J gave up 0 bases, with 16 bases separating them. Germline V CDR1 and CDR2: MGHRA, YSYEKL. Written as DNA, the CDR3 is TGCGCCAGCCGCCGGACAGATTTCATGAACACTGAAGCTTTCTTT. Its translation is CASRRTDFMNTEAFF.

J is TRBJ2-1 and V is TRBV6-1; unclear D gene. V was trimmed by 3 bases and J by 5 bases, leaving 11 bases between them. The CDR3 consists of 14 residues. The germline CDR1 and CDR2 sequences are MNHNS and SASEGT. For the CDR3, the DNA is TGTGCCAGCAGTGATTATTTATTCGACAATGAGCAGTTCTTC. Its protein product is CASSDYLFDNEQFF.

The chain has TRBV19 and TRBJ1-5, with 9 positions matching TRBD1. V gave up 3 bases and J gave up 5 bases; unmatched junction bases: 8. The CDR3 covers 16 residues. Germline assignment: CDR1 LNHDA and CDR2 SQIVND (reference sequence). CDR3 region: CASSMARTGGDQPQHF. Here the CDR3 DNA reads TGTGCCAGTAGTATGGCCCGCACAGGGGGCGATCAGCCCCAGCATTTT.

In its sample, this clone was seen once. This chain uses TRBV19 with TRBJ2-7; 8 bases match TRBD1. Per germline, CDR1 LNHDA and CDR2 SQIVND (reference sequence). V shed 5 bases, J shed 5 bases, and the junction held 11 bases outside the gene matches. The CDR3 is 15 amino acids. DNA for the CDR3: TGTGCCAGTAGTCCCCGGACAGGGAAGGAGAACGAGCAGTACTTC. This encodes CASSPRTGKENEQYF.

The V and J genes are TRBV19 and TRBJ1-2; D possibly corresponds to TRBD1 (5 bases). The V gene lost 5 bases and the J gene lost 8 bases, with 12 bases spanning the gap. This CDR3 has 12 amino acids. CDR1 and CDR2 (germline): LNHDA, SQIVND (reference sequence). CDR3 DNA: TGTGCCAGTAGTCCCGGGACGCCCGGCTACACCTTC. Its translation: CASSPGTPGYTF.

This sequence joins TRBV19 and TRBJ1-2, with 7 bases aligning to TRBD1. Losses at the gene ends were 5 bases for V and 5 bases for J; bases not matched to a gene: 5. Per germline, CDR1 LNHDA and CDR2 SQIVND (reference sequence). There are 13 residues in the CDR3. CDR3 coding DNA: TGTGCCAGTAGTCGACAGGGTATTTATGGCTACACCTTC. It encodes CASSRQGIYGYTF.

This chain connects TRBV7-2 to TRBJ2-1; a possible D gene is TRBD1 (6 bases). Trimming pared 5 bases from V and 6 bases from J, leaving 8 bases between. This CDR3 has 12 residues. CDR1 is SGHTA and CDR2 is FQGNSA in the germline V gene. CDR3 nucleotide sequence: TGTGCCAGCAGCCAACAGGGCAATGAGCAGTTCTTC. Protein product: CASSQQGNEQFF.

The V and J genes are TRBV7-9 and TRBJ2-6; tentative D call: TRBD1 (6 bases). The CDR3 has 14 amino acids. CDR1 is SEHNR and CDR2 is FQNEAQ in the germline V gene (reference sequence). V dropped 5 bases and J dropped 4 bases, with 9 bases sitting between them. This CDR3 is CASSPGVGANVLTF. The CDR3 DNA is TGTGCCAGCAGCCCAGGGGTCGGGGCCAACGTCCTGACTTTC.

The chain has TRBV4-2 and TRBJ2-1, with 7 bases identical to TRBD2. The germline CDR1 and CDR2 sequences are LGHNA and YNFKEQ. Unmatched junction bases numbered 3, after V lost 0 bases and J lost 4 bases. The CDR3 runs to 15 residues. CDR3 loop: CASSQERDYYNEQFF. The CDR3 DNA follows: TGTGCCAGCAGCCAAGAAAGGGACTATTACAATGAGCAGTTCTTC.

The rearrangement uses TRBV7-3 and TRBJ1-1; D is unclear. This CDR3 is 13 amino acids long. V was shortened by 5 bases and J by 4 bases, with 11 bases between the two germline ends. Germline CDR1 and CDR2: SGHTA and FQGTGA. The CDR3 sequence is CASSPRALTEAFF. For the CDR3, the DNA is TGTGCCAGCAGCCCCCGGGCCCTCACTGAAGCTTTCTTT.

The CDR3 loop is CASTNRQVGTQYF. For the CDR3, the DNA is TGTGCCAGCACGAATCGGCAAGTTGGGACCCAGTACTTC. The J gene is TRBJ2-5, the V gene TRBV25-1; D is unclear. The CDR3 is 13 residues long. The V gene's germline CDR1 is MGHDK and CDR2 SYGVNS. Trimming cost V 7 bases and J 7 bases, with 16 bases left between them.

The chain uses TRBV30 and TRBJ2-1; the D is unclear. This CDR3 has 13 residues. Deletions cut 0 bases from V and 3 bases from J, with 6 bases between. Germline assignment: CDR1 GTSNPN and CDR2 SVGIG (reference sequence). Written as DNA, the CDR3 is TGTGCCTGGAGTGTCCTTAGCTACAATGAGCAGTTCTTC. Amino acid sequence: CAWSVLSYNEQFF. The full variable domain, its missing parts supplied by reference TRBV30 and TRBJ2-1, is SQTIHQWPATLVQPVGSPLSLECTVEGTSNPNLYWYRQAAGRGLQLLFYSVGIGQISSEVPQNLSASRPQDRQFILSSKKLLLSDSGFYLCAWSVLSYNEQFFGPGTRLTVL.

The chain joins TRBV14 to TRBJ2-7; no clear D gene. The CDR3 is made up of 12 amino acids. V lost 6 bases, J lost 7 bases, and 13 bases lay in between. From germline, CDR1 is SGHDN and CDR2 FVKESK. The CDR3 DNA reads as TGTGCCAGCAGGCCCGGGCCCTTGGAGCAGTACTTC. Translating it yields CASRPGPLEQYF.

The chain joins TRBV10-3 to TRBJ1-2, with 7 nucleotides matching TRBD1. Germline lookup yields CDR1 ENHRY and CDR2 SYGVKD. Trimming at V came to 6 bases and at J to 2 bases, leaving 6 bases not matched to a gene. The CDR3 is 14 amino acids. Written as DNA, the CDR3 is TGTGCCATCAGCATAGAACAGGGGAACTATGGCTACACCTTC. It encodes CAISIEQGNYGYTF.

This clone was counted once. The chain has TRBV5-8 and TRBJ1-3; D ambiguous. CDR1 and CDR2 (germline): SGHTS, YDEGEE. V dropped 2 bases and J dropped 0 bases, with 6 bases sitting between them. The CDR3 has 14 residues. The CDR3 loop reads CASSFGGSGNTIYF. DNA of the CDR3: TGTGCCAGCAGCTTCGGAGGCTCTGGAAACACCATATATTTT.

The chain has TRBV28 and TRBJ2-2, with D unclear. The germline V and J ends were trimmed by 8 bases and 3 bases, with 16 bases remaining between them. Germline CDR1 MDHEN, CDR2 SYDVKM. The length of the CDR3 is 15 residues. The CDR3 DNA is TGTGCCAGCGCTGACGGTTTTCGTGACACCGGGGAGCTGTTTTTT. This translates into CASADGFRDTGELFF.

This chain uses TRBV7-2 with TRBJ2-2; 12 positions agree with TRBD2. Germline V lookup: CDR1 SGHTA, CDR2 FQGNSA. Trimming took 7 bases from V and 1 from J; bases not matched to a gene: 4. This CDR3 comprises 16 residues. The CDR3 DNA is TGTGCCAGCAACCTAGCGGGAGGGTGGAACACCGGGGAGCTGTTTTTT. The encoded protein is CASNLAGGWNTGELFF.